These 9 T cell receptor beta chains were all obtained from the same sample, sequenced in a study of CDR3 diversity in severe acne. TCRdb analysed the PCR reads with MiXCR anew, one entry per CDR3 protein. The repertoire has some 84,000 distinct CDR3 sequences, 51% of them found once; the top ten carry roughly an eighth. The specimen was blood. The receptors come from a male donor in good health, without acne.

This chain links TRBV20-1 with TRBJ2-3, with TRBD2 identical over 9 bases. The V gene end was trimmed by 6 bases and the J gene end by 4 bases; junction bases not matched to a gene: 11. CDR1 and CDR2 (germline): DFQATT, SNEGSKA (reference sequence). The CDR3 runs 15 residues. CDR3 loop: CSAATAGGPSDTQYF. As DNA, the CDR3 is TGCAGTGCCGCTACCGCGGGGGGGCCATCAGATACGCAGTATTTT.

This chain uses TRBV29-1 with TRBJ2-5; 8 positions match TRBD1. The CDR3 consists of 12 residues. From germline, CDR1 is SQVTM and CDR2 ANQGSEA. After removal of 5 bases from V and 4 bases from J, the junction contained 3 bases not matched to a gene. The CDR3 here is CSVSGQGETQYF. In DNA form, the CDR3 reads TGCAGCGTTTCAGGACAGGGAGAGACCCAGTACTTC.

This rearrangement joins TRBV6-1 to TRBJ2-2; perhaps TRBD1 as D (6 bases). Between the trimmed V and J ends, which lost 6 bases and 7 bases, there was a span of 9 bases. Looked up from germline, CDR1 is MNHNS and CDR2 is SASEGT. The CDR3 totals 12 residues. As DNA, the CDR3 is TGTGCCAGCAGCACAGGGTTCGGGGAGCTGTTTTTT. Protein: CASSTGFGELFF.

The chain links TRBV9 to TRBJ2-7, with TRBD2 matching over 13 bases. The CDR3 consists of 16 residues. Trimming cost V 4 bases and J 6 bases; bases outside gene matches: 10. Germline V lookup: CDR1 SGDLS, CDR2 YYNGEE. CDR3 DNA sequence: TGTGCCAGCAGCCCCACTAGCGGGAGGGTTTCGGGCGAGCAGTACTTC. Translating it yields CASSPTSGRVSGEQYF.

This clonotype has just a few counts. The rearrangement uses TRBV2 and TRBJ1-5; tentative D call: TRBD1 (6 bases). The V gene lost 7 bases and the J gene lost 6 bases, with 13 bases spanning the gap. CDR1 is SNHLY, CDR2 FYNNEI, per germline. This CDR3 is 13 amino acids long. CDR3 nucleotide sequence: TGTGCCAGCAACTTACAGGGTGGTCAGCCCCAGCATTTT. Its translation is CASNLQGGQPQHF.

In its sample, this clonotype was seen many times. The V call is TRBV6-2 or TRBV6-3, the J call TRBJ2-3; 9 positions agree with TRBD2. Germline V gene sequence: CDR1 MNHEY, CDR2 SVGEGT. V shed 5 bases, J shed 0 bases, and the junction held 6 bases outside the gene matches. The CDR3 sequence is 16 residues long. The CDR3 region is CASSLGLASSTDTQYF. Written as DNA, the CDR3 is TGTGCCAGCAGTCTCGGACTAGCGAGTAGCACAGATACGCAGTATTTT.

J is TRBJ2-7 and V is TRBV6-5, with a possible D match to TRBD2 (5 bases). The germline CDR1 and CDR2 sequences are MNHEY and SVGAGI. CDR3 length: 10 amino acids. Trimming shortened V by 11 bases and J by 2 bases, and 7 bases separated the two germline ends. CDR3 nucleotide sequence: TGTGCCGCGGGCGCCTACGAGCAGTACTTC. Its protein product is CAAGAYEQYF.

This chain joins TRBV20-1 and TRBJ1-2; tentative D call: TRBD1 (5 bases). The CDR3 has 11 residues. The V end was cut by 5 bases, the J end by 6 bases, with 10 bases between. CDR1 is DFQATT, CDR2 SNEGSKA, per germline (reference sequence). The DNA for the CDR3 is TGCAGTGCTCGGGGGGGGGATGGCTACACCTTC. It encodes CSARGGDGYTF.

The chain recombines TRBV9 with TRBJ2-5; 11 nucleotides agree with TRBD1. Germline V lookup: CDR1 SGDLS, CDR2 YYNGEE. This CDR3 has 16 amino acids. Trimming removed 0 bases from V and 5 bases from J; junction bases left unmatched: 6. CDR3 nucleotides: TGTGCCAGCAGCGTAGCCCTTGGGACAGGGGGGGAGACCCAGTACTTC. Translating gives CASSVALGTGGETQYF.